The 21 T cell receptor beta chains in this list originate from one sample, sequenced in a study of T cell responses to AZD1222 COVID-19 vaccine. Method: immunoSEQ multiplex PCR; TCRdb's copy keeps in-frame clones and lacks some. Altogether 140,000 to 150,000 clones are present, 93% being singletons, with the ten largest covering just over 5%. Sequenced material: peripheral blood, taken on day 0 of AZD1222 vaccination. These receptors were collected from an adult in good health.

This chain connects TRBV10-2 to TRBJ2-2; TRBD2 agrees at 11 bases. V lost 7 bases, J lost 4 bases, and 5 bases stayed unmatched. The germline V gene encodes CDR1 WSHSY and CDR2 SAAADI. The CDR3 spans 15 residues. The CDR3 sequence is CASTILAGVTGELFF. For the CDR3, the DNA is TGCGCCAGCACCATACTAGCGGGAGTCACCGGGGAGCTGTTTTTT.

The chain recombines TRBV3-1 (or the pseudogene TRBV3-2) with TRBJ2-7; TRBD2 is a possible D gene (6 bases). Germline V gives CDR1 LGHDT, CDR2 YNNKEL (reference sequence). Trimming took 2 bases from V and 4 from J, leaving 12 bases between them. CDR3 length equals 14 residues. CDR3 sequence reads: CASSQIGRSYEQYF. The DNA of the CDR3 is TGTGCCAGCAGCCAAATCGGGAGATCGTACGAGCAGTACTTC.

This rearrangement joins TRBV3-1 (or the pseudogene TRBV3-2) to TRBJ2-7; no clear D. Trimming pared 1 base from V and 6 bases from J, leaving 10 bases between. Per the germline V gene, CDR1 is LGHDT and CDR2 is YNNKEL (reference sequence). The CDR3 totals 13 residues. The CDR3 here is CASSQGRPAEQYF. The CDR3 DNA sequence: TGTGCCAGCAGCCAAGGGCGTCCAGCCGAGCAGTACTTC.

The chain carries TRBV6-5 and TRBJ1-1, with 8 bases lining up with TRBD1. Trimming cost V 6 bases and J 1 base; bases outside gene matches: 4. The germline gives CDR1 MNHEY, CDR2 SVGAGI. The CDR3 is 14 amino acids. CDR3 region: CASRTGGRNTEAFF. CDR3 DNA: TGTGCCAGCAGAACAGGGGGACGGAACACTGAAGCTTTCTTT.

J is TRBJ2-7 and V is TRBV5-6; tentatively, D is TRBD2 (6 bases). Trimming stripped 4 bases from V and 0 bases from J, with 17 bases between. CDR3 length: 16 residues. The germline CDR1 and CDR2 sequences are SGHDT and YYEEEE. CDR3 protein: CASSLYSDGSSYEQYF. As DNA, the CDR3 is TGTGCCAGCAGCCTCTATAGTGACGGGAGCTCCTACGAGCAGTACTTC.

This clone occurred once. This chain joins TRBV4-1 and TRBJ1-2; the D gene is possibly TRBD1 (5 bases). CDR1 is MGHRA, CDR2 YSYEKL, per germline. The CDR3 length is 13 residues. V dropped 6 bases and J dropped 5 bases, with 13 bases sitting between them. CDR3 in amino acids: CASSLDRGYGYTF. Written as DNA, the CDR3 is TGCGCCAGCAGTCTCGATAGGGGATATGGCTACACCTTC.

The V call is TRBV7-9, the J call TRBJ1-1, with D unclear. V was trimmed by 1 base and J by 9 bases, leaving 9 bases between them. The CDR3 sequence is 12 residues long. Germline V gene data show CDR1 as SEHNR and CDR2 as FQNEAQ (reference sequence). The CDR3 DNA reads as TGTGCCAGCAGCTTAGGAAGCAGAAAAGCTTTCTTT. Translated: CASSLGSRKAFF.

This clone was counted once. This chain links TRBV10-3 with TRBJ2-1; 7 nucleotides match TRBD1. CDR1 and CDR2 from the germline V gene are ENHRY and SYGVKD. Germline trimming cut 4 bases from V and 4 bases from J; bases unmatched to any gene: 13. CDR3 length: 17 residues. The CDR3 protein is CAISVSIPDRLYNEQFF. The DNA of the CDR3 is TGTGCCATCAGTGTATCCATTCCGGACAGGCTTTACAATGAGCAGTTCTTC.

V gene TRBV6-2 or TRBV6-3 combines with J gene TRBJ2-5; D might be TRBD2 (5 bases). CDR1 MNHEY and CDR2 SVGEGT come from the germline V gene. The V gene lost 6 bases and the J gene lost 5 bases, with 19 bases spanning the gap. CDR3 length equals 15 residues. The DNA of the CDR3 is TGTGCCAGCAGCGAACCCGGCGGGCGGGTGGAGACCCAGTACTTC. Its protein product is CASSEPGGRVETQYF.

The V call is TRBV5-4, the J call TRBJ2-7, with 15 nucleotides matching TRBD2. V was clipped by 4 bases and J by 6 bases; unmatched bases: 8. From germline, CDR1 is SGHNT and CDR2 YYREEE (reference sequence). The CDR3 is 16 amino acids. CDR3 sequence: CASSAGLAGGPGEQYF. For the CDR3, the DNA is TGTGCCAGCAGCGCTGGACTAGCGGGAGGGCCGGGCGAGCAGTACTTC.

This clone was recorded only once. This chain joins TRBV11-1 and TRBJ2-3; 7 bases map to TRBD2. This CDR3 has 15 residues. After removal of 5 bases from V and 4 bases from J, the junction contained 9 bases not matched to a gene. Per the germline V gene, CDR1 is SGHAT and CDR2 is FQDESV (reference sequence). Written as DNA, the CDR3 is TGTGCCAGCAGCCTACTAGCGCGAACCCCAGATACGCAGTATTTT. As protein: CASSLLARTPDTQYF.

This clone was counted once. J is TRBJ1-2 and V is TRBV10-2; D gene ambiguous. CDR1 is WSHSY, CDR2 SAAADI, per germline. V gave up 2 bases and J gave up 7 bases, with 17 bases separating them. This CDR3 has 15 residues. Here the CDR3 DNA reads TGCGCCAGCAGTGAGGTATTGGGCGGGGAATCTGGCTACACCTTC. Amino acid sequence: CASSEVLGGESGYTF.

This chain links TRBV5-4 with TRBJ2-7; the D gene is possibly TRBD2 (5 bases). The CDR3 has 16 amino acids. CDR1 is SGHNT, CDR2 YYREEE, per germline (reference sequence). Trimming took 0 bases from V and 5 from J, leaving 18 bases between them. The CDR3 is CASSLDRLTGRNEQYF. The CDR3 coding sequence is TGTGCCAGCAGCTTGGATCGGTTAACGGGAAGGAACGAGCAGTACTTC.

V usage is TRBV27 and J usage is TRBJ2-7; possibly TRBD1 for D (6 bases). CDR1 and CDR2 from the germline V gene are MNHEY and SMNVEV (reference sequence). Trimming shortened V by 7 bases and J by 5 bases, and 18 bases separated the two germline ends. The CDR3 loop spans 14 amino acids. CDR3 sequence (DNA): TGTGCCAGCACCGGGACAACGGGAACCAACGAGCAGTACTTC. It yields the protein CASTGTTGTNEQYF.

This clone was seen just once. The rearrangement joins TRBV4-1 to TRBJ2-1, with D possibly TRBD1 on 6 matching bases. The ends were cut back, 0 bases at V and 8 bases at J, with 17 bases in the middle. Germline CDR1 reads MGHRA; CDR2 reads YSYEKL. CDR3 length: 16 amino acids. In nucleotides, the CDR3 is TGCGCCAGCAGCCAAGAAGATTTACAGGGCGGCGATGAGCAGTTCTTC. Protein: CASSQEDLQGGDEQFF.

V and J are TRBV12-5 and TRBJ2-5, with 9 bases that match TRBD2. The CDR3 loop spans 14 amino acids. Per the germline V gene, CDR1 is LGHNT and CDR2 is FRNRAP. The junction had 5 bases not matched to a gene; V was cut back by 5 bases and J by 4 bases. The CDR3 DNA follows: TGTGCTAGTGGTGCTAGCGGGATAAGAGAGACCCAGTACTTC. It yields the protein CASGASGIRETQYF.

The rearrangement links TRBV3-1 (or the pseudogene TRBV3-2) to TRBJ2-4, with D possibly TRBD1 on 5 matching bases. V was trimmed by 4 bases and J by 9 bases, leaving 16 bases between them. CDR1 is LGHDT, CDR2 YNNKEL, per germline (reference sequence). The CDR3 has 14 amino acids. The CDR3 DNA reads TGTGCCAGCAGCCCTGGGTCAGACAGAGGCATTCAGTACTTC. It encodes CASSPGSDRGIQYF.

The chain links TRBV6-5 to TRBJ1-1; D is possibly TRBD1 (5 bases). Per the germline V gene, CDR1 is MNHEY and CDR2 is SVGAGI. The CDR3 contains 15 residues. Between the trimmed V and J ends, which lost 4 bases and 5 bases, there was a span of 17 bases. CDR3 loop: CASSSWGTGWTEAFF. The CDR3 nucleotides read TGTGCCAGCAGTTCATGGGGGACCGGTTGGACTGAAGCTTTCTTT.

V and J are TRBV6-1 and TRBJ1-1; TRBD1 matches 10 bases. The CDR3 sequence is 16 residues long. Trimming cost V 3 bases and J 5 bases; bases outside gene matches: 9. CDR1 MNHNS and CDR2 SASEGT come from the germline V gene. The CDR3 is CASSERQGAHRTEAFF. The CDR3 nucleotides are TGTGCCAGCAGTGAGAGACAGGGGGCGCATAGGACTGAAGCTTTCTTT.

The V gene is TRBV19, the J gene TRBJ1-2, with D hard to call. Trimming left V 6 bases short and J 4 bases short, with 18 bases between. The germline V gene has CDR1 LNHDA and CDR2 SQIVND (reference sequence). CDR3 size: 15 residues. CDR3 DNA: TGTGCCAGTAGCGGATACGGTGACACAAGCTATGGCTACACCTTC. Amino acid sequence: CASSGYGDTSYGYTF.

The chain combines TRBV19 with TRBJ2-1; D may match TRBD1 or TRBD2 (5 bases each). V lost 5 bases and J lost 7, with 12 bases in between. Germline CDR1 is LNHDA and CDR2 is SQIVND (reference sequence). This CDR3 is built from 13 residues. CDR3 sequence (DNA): TGTGCCAGTAGTCACCAAGGGGAGAATGAGCAGTTCTTC. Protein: CASSHQGENEQFF.